A selection of T cell receptor beta chains follows, all from one sample in a study of control samples from healthy donors and cancer patients. The repertoire was sequenced with immunoSEQ multiplex PCR; TCRdb's copy has only in-frame clones and lacks some. The sample records about 82,000 clones, about 90% being singletons. Input material: blood. These receptors all come from a man over 45 in good health. Both conserved end residues are part of each CDR3. D genes are given only for firm matches. Rows give clone size only sometimes, using once, few, many, or a class for an expanded clone.

abundance	v_gene	j_gene	d_gene	CDR3aa	CDR3nt
NA	TRBV12-3/TRBV12-4	TRBJ1-2	NA	CASSLRISYGYTF	TGTGCCAGCAGTTTACGGATATCTTATGGCTACACCTTC
NA	TRBV6-5	TRBJ1-6	NA	CASGSGADSPLHF	TGTGCCAGCGGATCCGGGGCCGATTCACCCCTCCACTTT
NA	TRBV6-2/TRBV6-3	TRBJ2-7	TRBD2	CASSASGSLGEQYF	TGTGCCAGCAGTGCTAGCGGGAGTCTCGGCGAGCAGTACTTC
NA	TRBV24-1	TRBJ2-3	TRBD2	CATSDERGSTDTQYF	TGTGCCACCAGTGATGAGCGGGGGAGCACAGATACGCAGTATTTT
NA	TRBV5-8	TRBJ1-1	NA	CASSLVLGPMAWTEAFF	TGTGCCAGCAGCTTGGTCCTAGGTCCCATGGCTTGGACTGAAGCTTTCTTT
NA	TRBV7-9	TRBJ2-1	TRBD1	CASSLAGTGSGEQFF	TGTGCCAGCAGCTTAGCGGGGACAGGGTCGGGTGAGCAGTTCTTC
NA	TRBV3-1/TRBV3-2	TRBJ1-1	NA	CASSQDIVQRIIF	TGTGCCAGCAGCCAAGACATAGTACAGCGCATAATCTTT
NA	TRBV7-6	TRBJ1-6	TRBD1	CASSSDRGFNSPLHF	TGTGCCAGCAGCTCGGACAGGGGTTTTAATTCACCCCTCCACTTT
NA	TRBV5-1	TRBJ2-1	NA	CASTLGPAYNEQFF	TGCGCCAGCACCCTGGGACCCGCCTACAATGAGCAGTTCTTC
NA	TRBV3-1/TRBV3-2	TRBJ1-1	NA	CASSQVISNTEAFF	TGTGCCAGCAGCCAAGTCATCTCAAACACTGAAGCTTTCTTT
NA	TRBV18	TRBJ1-1	NA	CASSPRETEAFF	TGTGCCAGCTCACCGCGAGAAACTGAAGCTTTCTTT
once	TRBV24-1	TRBJ1-2	NA	CATSEGENYGYTF	TGTGCCACCAGTGAAGGGGAGAACTATGGCTACACCTTC
NA	TRBV2	TRBJ1-3	TRBD1	CASRTDRGGNTIYF	TGTGCCAGCAGGACGGACAGGGGAGGAAACACCATATATTTT
NA	TRBV21-1	TRBJ2-3	NA	CASSTDRAFTDTQYF	TGTGCCAGCAGCACGGACAGGGCCTTTACAGATACGCAGTATTTT
NA	TRBV9	TRBJ2-3	NA	CASSVYTYFTDTQYF	TGTGCCAGCAGCGTCTACACTTATTTCACAGATACGCAGTATTTT
NA	TRBV3-1/TRBV3-2	TRBJ2-7	TRBD2	CASSQELAGLLYF	TGTGCCAGCAGCCAAGAACTAGCGGGGCTTCTGTACTTC
NA	TRBV5-1	TRBJ1-2	TRBD1	CASILTGTEDYGYTF	TGCGCCAGCATCCTGACCGGGACAGAGGACTATGGCTACACCTTC
NA	TRBV2	TRBJ1-1	NA	CASSVRGPDSEAFF	TGTGCCAGCAGTGTTCGGGGCCCAGATTCTGAAGCTTTCTTT
NA	TRBV3-1/TRBV3-2	TRBJ1-2	NA	CASSQDWQAYGYTF	TGTGCCAGCAGCCAAGATTGGCAGGCCTATGGCTACACCTTC
NA	TRBV6-1	TRBJ2-3	TRBD1	CASSATGTGGADTQYF	TGTGCCAGCAGTGCAACCGGGACAGGGGGGGCAGATACGCAGTATTTT
NA	TRBV9	TRBJ1-1	NA	CASSPYGGNTEAFF	TGTGCCAGCAGCCCTTACGGGGGGAACACTGAAGCTTTCTTT
NA	TRBV15	TRBJ1-1	NA	CATSLSHSGYTEAFF	TGTGCCACCAGTCTTTCGCACAGTGGTTACACTGAAGCTTTCTTT
NA	TRBV5-1	TRBJ2-2	TRBD1	CASSLTGAPGGELFF	TGCGCCAGCAGCTTGACAGGGGCCCCTGGCGGGGAGCTGTTTTTT